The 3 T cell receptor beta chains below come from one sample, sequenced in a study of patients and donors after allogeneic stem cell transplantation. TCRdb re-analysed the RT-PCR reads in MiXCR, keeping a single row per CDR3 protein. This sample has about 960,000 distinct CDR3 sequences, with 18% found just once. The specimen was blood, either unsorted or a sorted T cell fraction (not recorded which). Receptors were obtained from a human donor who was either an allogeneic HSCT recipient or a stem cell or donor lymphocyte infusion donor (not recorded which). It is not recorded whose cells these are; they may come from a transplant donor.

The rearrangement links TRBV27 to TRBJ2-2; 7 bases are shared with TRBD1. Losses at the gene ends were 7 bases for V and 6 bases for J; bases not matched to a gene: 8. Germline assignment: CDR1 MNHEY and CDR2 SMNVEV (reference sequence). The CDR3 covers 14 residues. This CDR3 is CASKQGSGPGELFF. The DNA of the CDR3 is TGTGCCAGCAAACAGGGGTCGGGACCCGGGGAGCTGTTTTTT.

The CDR3: CSAREAAGSNEKLFF. In nucleotides, the CDR3 is TGCAGTGCTAGAGAGGCGGCAGGCTCTAATGAAAAACTGTTTTTT. This sequence joins TRBV20-1 and TRBJ1-4; D gene uncertain. V lost 0 bases and J 3 bases, leaving 11 bases between the germline ends. From germline, CDR1 is DFQATT and CDR2 SNEGSKA (reference sequence). The CDR3 loop spans 15 amino acids.

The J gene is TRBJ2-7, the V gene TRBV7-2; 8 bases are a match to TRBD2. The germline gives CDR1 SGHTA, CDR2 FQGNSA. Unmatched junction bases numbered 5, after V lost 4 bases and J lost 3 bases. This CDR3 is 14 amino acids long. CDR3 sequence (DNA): TGTGCCAGCAGCTATCGCGGGGGGATCTACGAGCAGTACTTC. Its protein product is CASSYRGGIYEQYF.